Listed below are T cell receptor beta chains from one sample, sequenced in a study of blood T cells in healthy people across ages. TCRdb itself ran the 5' RACE reads through MiXCR, one entry per CDR3 protein. The sample has roughly 930,000 distinct CDR3 sequences, roughly 43% seen once. The sample consisted of blood. These receptors were obtained from a man under 40 in good health. The CDR3 runs from the conserved cysteine through the conserved F or W. The D gene is left open where the match is weak. Size is stated for part of the rows, as once, few or many counts, or as a class when the clone is expanded.

clone_size	d_call	v_call	j_call	cdr3_nt	cdr3_aa
-	-	TRBV20-1	TRBJ2-2	TGCAGTGCTAGGGGGACGGGGGCGAACACCGGGGAGCTGTTTTTT	CSARGTGANTGELFF
few	TRBD1	TRBV11-2	TRBJ2-1	TGTGCCAGCAGCTTAGTCCTGGACAGGGGGGACAATGAGCAGTTCTTC	CASSLVLDRGDNEQFF
-	TRBD1	TRBV5-1	TRBJ2-1	TGCGCCAGCAGAGGGGGCCAAGGAAGCAATGAGCAGTTCTTC	CASRGGQGSNEQFF
-	TRBD2	TRBV4-2	TRBJ2-1	TGTGCCAGCAGCCCTTTAGCGGGGGGGCCATATGAGCAGTTCTTC	CASSPLAGGPYEQFF
-	TRBD2	TRBV24-1	TRBJ2-3	TGTGCCACCAGTGGGACTAGCGGGGGGGGCACAGATACGCAGTATTTT	CATSGTSGGGTDTQYF
-	TRBD2	TRBV20-1	TRBJ2-1	TGCAGTGCCACCAATAGCGGGGGACTCTACAATGAGCAGTTCTTC	CSATNSGGLYNEQFF
-	-	TRBV28	TRBJ1-1	TGTGCCAGCAGTCTCCACTCTGGACCCCGGACTGAAGCTTTCTTT	CASSLHSGPRTEAFF
-	-	TRBV7-9	TRBJ2-5	TGTGCCAGCAGCGTAGACTTATTTCAGGAGCAGTACTTC	CASSVDLFQEQYF
-	-	TRBV4-2	TRBJ1-1	TGTGCCAGCAGCCAAGAAGCAGGGGCGAACACTGAAGCTTTCTTT	CASSQEAGANTEAFF
once	TRBD2	TRBV20-1	TRBJ2-3	TGCAGTGCACAGCGGGGGGGACCCACAGATACGCAGTATTTT	CSAQRGGPTDTQYF
-	-	TRBV6-4	TRBJ2-7	TGTGCCAGCAGCGACCTCCGTTCCCCTACAAACGAGCAGTACTTC	CASSDLRSPTNEQYF
few	TRBD2	TRBV20-1	TRBJ2-1	TGCAGTGCTAGAGATCCGGGACTAGCGAGGGGTGAGCAGTTCTTC	CSARDPGLARGEQFF
-	TRBD2	TRBV10-3	TRBJ2-3	TGTGCCATCAGGCCAGCGGGACCCACAGATACGCAGTATTTT	CAIRPAGPTDTQYF
-	-	TRBV3-1	TRBJ2-3	TGTGCCAGCAGCCAACCCCGGGGAGTCAACACAGATACGCAGTATTTT	CASSQPRGVNTDTQYF
-	-	TRBV4-3	TRBJ2-1	TGCGCCAGCTCGTCAGGTGTCTATGATTCCAATGAGCAGTTCTTC	CASSSGVYDSNEQFF
-	TRBD1	TRBV3-1	TRBJ2-1	TGTGCCAGCAGCCAAGAACCGTCAGGGGGACCCCGGCAGTTCTTC	CASSQEPSGGPRQFF
-	-	TRBV3-1	TRBJ2-4	TGTGCCAGCAGCCAGGAGGCCTACGAGCGGTACTTC	CASSQEAYERYF
few	-	TRBV7-9	TRBJ2-2	TGTGCCAGCAGCCGGGACTCGATCACCGGGGAGCTGTTTTTT	CASSRDSITGELFF
-	TRBD1	TRBV6-1	TRBJ2-4	TGTGCCAGCAGTGAGTGGGGGACAGGGGACAATGAGCAGTACTTC	CASSEWGTGDNEQYF
-	TRBD1	TRBV12-3/TRBV12-4	TRBJ1-2	TGTGCCAGCAGTTACGAGACAGGGACTAACTATGGCTACACCTTC	CASSYETGTNYGYTF
many	-	TRBV7-2	TRBJ2-5	TGTGCCAGCAGCTTAGGGCTCGGAAAGACCCAGTACTTC	CASSLGLGKTQYF
-	-	TRBV13	TRBJ2-3	TGTGCCAGCAGCGGGGACAAAGGGGATACGCAGTATTTT	CASSGDKGDTQYF
once	TRBD2	TRBV12-3/TRBV12-4	TRBJ2-7	TGTGCCAGCAGTCCGGGACTAGGATCACAACTATCCTACGAGCAGTACTTC	CASSPGLGSQLSYEQYF
many	-	TRBV12-3/TRBV12-4	TRBJ2-1	TGTGCCAGCAGTGTACTTCGGGACAATGAGCAGTTCTTC	CASSVLRDNEQFF
-	-	TRBV7-2	TRBJ2-5	TGTGCCAGCAGCTTAGTGGGGTTTGCCCAAGAGACCCAGTACTTC	CASSLVGFAQETQYF
-	TRBD2	TRBV20-1	TRBJ2-2	TGCAGTGCAACTAGCGGGATCCCCACCGGGGAGCTGTTTTTT	CSATSGIPTGELFF
-	-	TRBV9	TRBJ1-2	TGTGCCAGCAGCGGGGGCTCTTCCTATGGCTACACCTTC	CASSGGSSYGYTF
few	-	TRBV7-2	TRBJ2-3	TGTGCCAGCAGCCCATCCCCCAATACAGGGGATACGCAGTATTTT	CASSPSPNTGDTQYF
many	TRBD1	TRBV4-1	TRBJ1-2	TGCGCCAGCAGCCAAGAACAGGGGAACTATGGCTACACCTTC	CASSQEQGNYGYTF
-	-	TRBV20-1	TRBJ2-4	TGCAGTGCCACGGACGACAGTTTAGCCAAAGACATTCAGTACTTC	CSATDDSLAKDIQYF
-	-	TRBV20-1	TRBJ2-3	TGCAGTGCCCTCCCGGTGGGAAGAGATACGCAGTATTTT	CSALPVGRDTQYF
-	-	TRBV28	TRBJ1-2	TGTGCCAGCAGTTTACCGACAGGATATGGCTACACCTTC	CASSLPTGYGYTF
few	TRBD2	TRBV5-1	TRBJ2-3	TGCGCCAGCAGCTTGACCGTAGCGGGGGGCGCAGATACGCAGTATTTT	CASSLTVAGGADTQYF
many	TRBD1	TRBV6-1	TRBJ1-2	TGTGCCAGCAGGACAGGGAACTATGGCTACACCTTC	CASRTGNYGYTF
-	TRBD1	TRBV28	TRBJ1-2	TGTGCCAGCAGCCAAAAACCGGGACAGGGGCCATATAACTATGGCTACACCTTC	CASSQKPGQGPYNYGYTF
-	TRBD2	TRBV7-2	TRBJ2-7	TGTGCCAGCAGCGGCGGGGGTTTCCGGAGCTCCTACGAGCAGTACTTC	CASSGGGFRSSYEQYF
few	-	TRBV7-2	TRBJ2-3	TGTGCCAGCAGCTTAAGGAACGGGGGAACAGATACGCAGTATTTT	CASSLRNGGTDTQYF
-	-	TRBV7-2	TRBJ1-5	TGTGCCAGCAGCTCTTCGGTTCTACAGCCCCAGCATTTT	CASSSSVLQPQHF
-	-	TRBV11-2	TRBJ2-5	TGTGCCAGCAGCTTAGTTCAGGGTACAATTCAGTACTTC	CASSLVQGTIQYF
-	-	TRBV29-1	TRBJ2-5	TGCAGCCTCAAGGCGGGGCCTCAGGAGACCCAGTACTTC	CSLKAGPQETQYF
many	-	TRBV28	TRBJ2-7	TGTGCCAGCAGGACATCCTACGAGCAGTACTTC	CASRTSYEQYF
-	TRBD1	TRBV5-1	TRBJ2-3	TGCGCCACCGGACAGGGGCAAAGCACAGATACGCAGTATTTT	CATGQGQSTDTQYF
few	TRBD1	TRBV6-6	TRBJ2-7	TGTGCCAGCAGTCGGGACAGGGACACCTACGAGCAGTACTTC	CASSRDRDTYEQYF
-	-	TRBV20-1	TRBJ2-7	TGCAGTGCTAGAGCCTGGAGACTCAGCTCCTACGAGCAGTACTTC	CSARAWRLSSYEQYF
few	-	TRBV12-3/TRBV12-4	TRBJ1-1	TGTGCCAGCAGCCGGTTTGAGGCTTTCTTT	CASSRFEAFF
few	-	TRBV24-1	TRBJ2-5	TGTGCCACCAGTGATTTCGTCACAGGGAAACGGGAGACCCAGTACTTC	CATSDFVTGKRETQYF
-	-	TRBV6-1	TRBJ2-7	TGTGCCAGCAGTGAAAGCCGGGACGAGCAGTACTTC	CASSESRDEQYF
-	-	TRBV25-1	TRBJ2-3	TGTGCCAGCAGTGACCCCCGGAGAGGGGCCGCAGATACGCAGTATTTT	CASSDPRRGAADTQYF
few	TRBD2	TRBV4-3	TRBJ2-7	TGCGCCAGCAGCCAAACTAGCGGGGCGGACTACGAGCAGTACTTC	CASSQTSGADYEQYF
-	-	TRBV3-1	TRBJ1-1	TGTGCCAGCAGCCAAGGAGCCTTAGGTGCTTTCTTT	CASSQGALGAFF
few	TRBD1	TRBV7-8	TRBJ1-5	TGTGCCAGCAGCCCCGGGACAGCCCATCAGCCCCAGCATTTT	CASSPGTAHQPQHF
few	TRBD2	TRBV25-1	TRBJ2-1	TGTGCCAGCAGTGAGGAGCGGGGGCTCTACAATGAGCAGTTCTTC	CASSEERGLYNEQFF
-	TRBD1	TRBV9	TRBJ1-1	TGTGCCAGCAGCCCTGGGACAGAAACTGAAGCTTTCTTT	CASSPGTETEAFF
-	-	TRBV6-6	TRBJ2-7	TGTGTCAGCAGCCCCGCCAGGGGATACGAGCAGTACTTC	CVSSPARGYEQYF
few	TRBD2	TRBV11-1	TRBJ2-5	TGTGCCAGCAGCTTACTGACTAGCGGGGGTATCGAGACCCAGTACTTC	CASSLLTSGGIETQYF
few	-	TRBV9	TRBJ2-1	TGTGCCAGCAGCGTAGTCGGAGCTACTAGCTCCTACAATGAGCAGTTCTTC	CASSVVGATSSYNEQFF
few	-	TRBV5-1	TRBJ1-6	TGCGCCAGCAGGGACCCATTGAGCTCCTATAATTCACCCCTCCACTTT	CASRDPLSSYNSPLHF
-	-	TRBV28	TRBJ1-1	TGTGCCAGCAGTACCCCGACAGGGAACACTGAAGCTTTCTTT	CASSTPTGNTEAFF
few	-	TRBV29-1	TRBJ1-2	TGCAGCGCGGAGGACGGACGTTTTCATGGCTACACCTTC	CSAEDGRFHGYTF